This entry concerns a single T cell receptor beta chain. This clone appeared a single time. It has no known antigen specificity. The record has no base qualities; no much larger clone is one base away. This sample was included in a study of shared clonotypes between healthy human individuals (dated by TCRdb to 2018 to 2021). Background on the whole study: A few men and a couple of women, aged 18 to 49 years, made up the cohort. To increase sequencing depth and limit assay-specific biases, different laboratories used diverse techniques to prepare libraries and sequence TCR repertoires. To estimate repertoire size and how much clonotype sharing occurs between individuals, the study deeply sequenced the blood TCR repertoires of several healthy adults. Per donor, leukapheresis produced somewhere between about 0.94 and 10 billion PBMCs. Summary of the overall study and its limitations: The genetic and exposure-history diversity represented was limited by the small number of donors. Sampling was restricted to blood, and TCR repertoires in tissue are likely to differ from TCR repertoires in blood. Based on pairwise subsampling, the degree of clonotype sharing among donors was expected to be affected by sequencing depth.

Donors were healthy HIV-negative adults with no recently reported acute infections or vaccinations. Every donor was a Caucasian adult residing in Nashville, Tennessee, USA. In the unsorted samples, 85 million to 100 million PBMCs were counted, and genomic DNA was extracted using the QIAamp DNA Blood Mini kit. Blood was collected by leukapheresis, and PBMCs were isolated by Ficoll-Histopaque density gradient centrifugation and then cryopreserved in liquid nitrogen vapor phase. At the junction V is shortened by 0 bases and J by 6 bases, with 11 bases in between. Spanning cysteine to phenylalanine, the CDR3 consists of 14 amino acids. Only the CDR3 region is kept as DNA, spanning 42 bases read in frame from base 1. The germline V gene provides CDR1 LGHNA and CDR2 YSLEER. Using the deep immunoSEQ assay, multiplex PCR amplified TCR CDR3 regions from genomic DNA. Genomic DNA extracted from each cell subset was distributed evenly over all wells of several immunoSEQ 96-well plates, and each plate served as one replicate. For unsorted PBMC, about 300 ng of genomic DNA, equivalent to around 33,000 T cell genomes, went into each replicate PCR. Ten immunoSEQ deep assay plates were used to sequence the unsorted PBMC genomic DNA. Purified libraries were quantified with a Qubit 3.0 fluorometer, sized on a Bioanalyzer 2100, and re-quantified with the KAPA Library Quantification kit. Every immunoSEQ 96-well plate was sequenced on a dedicated single-read 150-cycle Illumina NextSeq 550 flow cell. Per the source publication's procedure: Because only junctional sequences without quality scores were contained in the immunoSEQ output, filtering matching that applied to full-length reads could not be performed. Sequences were annotated with PyIR, a Python wrapper for IgBLAST v1.9, and V/J genes and CDR3 were assigned using IMGT germline references. Reads were filtered out if the reads had weak V/J assignments (E-value above 1e-6), no CDR3, stop codons, out-of-frame junctions, or ambiguous translated residues. V3J clonotypes were defined by identical inferred V gene, J gene, and CDR3 amino acid sequence. The percentage overlap between two repertoires was calculated by dividing the number of shared unique clonotypes by the size of the smaller repertoire. Repertoire richness was assessed with RTK rarefaction, the Chao1 estimator, and Recon v2.1 estimates of unobserved clonotypes. The table was pulled from immuneACCESS by TCRdb, which kept in-frame rearrangements only. Such tables lose some clones; where checked, under half of the loss comes from unresolved V genes, and the rest has no known cause. The D gene and trimming were derived from the DNA, and the V and J assignments and clone size from that table. The sample yields over 400,000 clones; around 85% were counted once. In total, the top ten clones hold about 12% of the sample.

The clonotype originates from a middle-aged woman in good health. Some clones in this sample may be carry-over from other donors' samples. Recombination linked TRBV4-3 to TRBJ1-2; no D gene can be assigned with confidence. The sequencing input was PBMCs. The bases read TGCGCCAGCAGCCAAGAAGCGGATGTCCATGGCTACACCTTC. Its translation is CASSQEADVHGYTF.